This T cell receptor beta chain was captured in a study of blood T cells in healthy people across ages. General study points: A roughly linear fall in TCR beta diversity per million T cells was seen with increasing age. In long-lived donors, naive CD4+ cell counts and diversity exceeded those of aged donors.

Trimming took off 5 bases at V and 3 bases at J, with 8 bases between the two ends. The CDR3 is made up of 13 amino acids. Per the germline V gene, CDR1 is MNHEY and CDR2 is SMNVEV (reference sequence). Extracted total RNA amounted to at least 5.5 micrograms for each sample. Using a J-beta primer mix together with a sample-barcoded 5' primer, a second PCR was run for about 6 to 11 cycles. TCRdb re-called the 5' RACE reads with MiXCR, one entry per CDR3 protein. The sample consists of 950,000 to 1,200,000 distinct CDR3 sequences, around two fifths of them appearing once. Turning to this clonotype: Its antigen is not identified.

The sequence came from a young man in good health. The V call is TRBV27, the J call TRBJ2-1; unclear D gene. The sequencing sample was made of blood. CDR3 protein: CASSALNYNEQFF. The CDR3 DNA is TGTGCCAGCAGTGCCTTGAACTACAATGAGCAGTTCTTC.